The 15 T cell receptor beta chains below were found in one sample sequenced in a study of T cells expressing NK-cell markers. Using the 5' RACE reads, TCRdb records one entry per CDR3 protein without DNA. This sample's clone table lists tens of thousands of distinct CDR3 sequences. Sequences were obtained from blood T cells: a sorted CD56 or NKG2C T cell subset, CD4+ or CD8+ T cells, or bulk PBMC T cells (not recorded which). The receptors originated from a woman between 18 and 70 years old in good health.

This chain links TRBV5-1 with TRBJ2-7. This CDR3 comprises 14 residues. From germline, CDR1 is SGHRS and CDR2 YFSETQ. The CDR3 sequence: CASSSSGGSYEQYF.

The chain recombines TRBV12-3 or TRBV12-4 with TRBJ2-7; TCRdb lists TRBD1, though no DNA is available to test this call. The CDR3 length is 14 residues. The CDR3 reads CASSPMPRGGEQYF.

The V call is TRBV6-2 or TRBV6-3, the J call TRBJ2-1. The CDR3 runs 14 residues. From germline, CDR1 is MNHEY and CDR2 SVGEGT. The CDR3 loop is CASSYVVASDEQFF.

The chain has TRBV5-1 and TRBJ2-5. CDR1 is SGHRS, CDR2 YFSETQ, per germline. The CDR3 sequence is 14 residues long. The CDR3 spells CASSPTADQETQYF.

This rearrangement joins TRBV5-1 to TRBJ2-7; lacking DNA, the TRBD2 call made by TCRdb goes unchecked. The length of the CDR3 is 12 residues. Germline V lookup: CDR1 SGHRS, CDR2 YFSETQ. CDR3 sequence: CASAGENYEQYF.

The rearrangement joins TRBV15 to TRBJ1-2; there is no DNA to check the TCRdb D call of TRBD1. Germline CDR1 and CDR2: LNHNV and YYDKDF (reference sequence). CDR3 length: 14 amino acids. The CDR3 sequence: CATRETGDRSGYTF.

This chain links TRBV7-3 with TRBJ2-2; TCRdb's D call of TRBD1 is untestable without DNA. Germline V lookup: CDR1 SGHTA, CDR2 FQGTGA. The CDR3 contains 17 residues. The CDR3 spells CASSPGVDRGNTGELFF.

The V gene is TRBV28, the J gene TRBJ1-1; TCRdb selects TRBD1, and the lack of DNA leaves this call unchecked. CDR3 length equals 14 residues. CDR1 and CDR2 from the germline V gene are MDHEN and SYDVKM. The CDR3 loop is CASSLSGTGTEAFF.

CDR3 loop: CASSSRDTEQFF. The rearrangement links TRBV28 to TRBJ2-1; the D call of TRBD1 rests on TCRdb alone, since no DNA is present to check it. Germline V gene data show CDR1 as MDHEN and CDR2 as SYDVKM. The CDR3 totals 12 residues.

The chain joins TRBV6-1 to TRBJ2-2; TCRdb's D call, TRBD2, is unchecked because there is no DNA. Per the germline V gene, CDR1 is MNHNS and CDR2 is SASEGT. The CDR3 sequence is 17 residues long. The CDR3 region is CASTPGLAGGNTGELFF.

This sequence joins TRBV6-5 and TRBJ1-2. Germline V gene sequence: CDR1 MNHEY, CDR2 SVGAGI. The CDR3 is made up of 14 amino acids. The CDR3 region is CASSYRREGGGYTF.

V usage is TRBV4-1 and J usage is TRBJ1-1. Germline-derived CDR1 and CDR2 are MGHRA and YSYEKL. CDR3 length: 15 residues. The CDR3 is CASSQELRERGEAFF.

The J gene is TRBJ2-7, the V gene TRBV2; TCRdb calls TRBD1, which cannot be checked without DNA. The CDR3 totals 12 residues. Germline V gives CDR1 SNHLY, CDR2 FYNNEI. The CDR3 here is CASTTGLREQYF.

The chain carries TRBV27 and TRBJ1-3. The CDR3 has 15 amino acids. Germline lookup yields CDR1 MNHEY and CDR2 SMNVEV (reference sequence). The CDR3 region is CASSIDGSSGNTIYF.

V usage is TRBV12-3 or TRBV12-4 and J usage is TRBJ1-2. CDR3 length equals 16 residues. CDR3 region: CASSSGGEPYNYGYTF.